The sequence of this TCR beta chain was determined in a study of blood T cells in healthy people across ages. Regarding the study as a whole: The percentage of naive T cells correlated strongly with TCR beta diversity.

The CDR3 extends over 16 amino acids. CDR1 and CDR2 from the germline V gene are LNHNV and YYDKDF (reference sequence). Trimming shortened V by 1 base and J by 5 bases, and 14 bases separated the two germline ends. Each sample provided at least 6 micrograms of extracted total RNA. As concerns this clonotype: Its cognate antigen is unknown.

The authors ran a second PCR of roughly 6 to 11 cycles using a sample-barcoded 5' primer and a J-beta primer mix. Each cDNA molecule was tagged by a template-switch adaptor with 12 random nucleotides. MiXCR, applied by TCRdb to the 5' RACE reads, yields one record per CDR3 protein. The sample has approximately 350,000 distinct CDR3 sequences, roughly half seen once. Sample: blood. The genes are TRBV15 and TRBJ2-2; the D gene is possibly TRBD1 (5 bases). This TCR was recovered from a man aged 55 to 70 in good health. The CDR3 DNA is TGTGCCACCAGCAGAGCAGGGCCTGGCAGGACCGGGGAGCTGTTTTTT. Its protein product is CATSRAGPGRTGELFF. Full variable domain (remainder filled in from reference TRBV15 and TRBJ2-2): DAMVIQNPRYQVTQFGKPVTLSCSQTLNHNVMYWYQQKSSQAPKLLFHYYDKDFNNEADTPDNFQSRRPNTSFCFLDIRSPGLGDTAMYLCATSRAGPGRTGELFFGEGSRLTVL.